This record concerns one TCR beta chain sequence. This sample was taken from a study of T cell responses to AZD1222 COVID-19 vaccine. The trim removed 7 bases at V and 8 bases at J, leaving 4 bases unmatched. CDR1 and CDR2 from the germline V gene are KGHDR and SFDVKD. CDR3 length equals 13 residues. Sequencing was performed with immunoSEQ multiplex PCR; in TCRdb, only in-frame clones are kept and a portion is missing. The data show around 140,000 clones, over 80% seen once. The source is an adult who received the AZD1222 COVID-19 vaccine. Sequenced material: peripheral blood, taken 28 days after the second AZD1222 dose. This chain links TRBV24-1 with TRBJ2-1; TRBD2 matches at 10 bases. CDR3 sequence: CATSRTSGYEQFF. The CDR3 DNA follows: TGTGCCACCAGCCGGACTAGCGGTTATGAGCAGTTCTTC.